The 15 T cell receptor beta chains given below trace back to one sample, sequenced in a study of OX40 agonist ivuxolimab in advanced cancers. Produced via immunoSEQ multiplex PCR; TCRdb's table is partial and in-frame only. The data hold 78,000 or so clones, with around 84% observed a single time. The input for sequencing was CD4+ or CD8+ T cells sorted from blood, taken in a trial of the OX40 agonist ivuxolimab. Receptors were obtained from an adult with an advanced solid tumor such as melanoma, head and neck, liver or kidney cancer.

V and J are TRBV19 and TRBJ2-7, with 7 bases identical to TRBD2. V shed 3 bases, J shed 0 bases, and the junction held 8 bases outside the gene matches. The germline gives CDR1 LNHDA, CDR2 SQIVND (reference sequence). The length of the CDR3 is 16 residues. The CDR3 loop is CASSIKASGYSYEQYF. Written as DNA, the CDR3 is TGTGCCAGTAGTATCAAGGCTAGCGGTTACTCCTACGAGCAGTACTTC.

The chain uses TRBV19 and TRBJ2-3; TRBD2 might be the D (5 bases). The CDR3 is 13 residues long. The germline V gene has CDR1 LNHDA and CDR2 SQIVND (reference sequence). V dropped 5 bases and J dropped 2 bases, with 8 bases sitting between them. The CDR3 DNA follows: TGTGCCAGTAGTTTGGGAGTCACAGATACGCAGTATTTT. Amino acid sequence: CASSLGVTDTQYF.

The chain combines TRBV19 with TRBJ1-1; 12 nucleotides align to TRBD1. Germline V CDR1 and CDR2: LNHDA, SQIVND (reference sequence). V lost 8 bases and J lost 0; bases outside the gene matches: 4. The CDR3 covers 15 residues. CDR3 in DNA: TGTGCCAGTTCCCGGGACAGGGGGCTGAACACTGAAGCTTTCTTT. Protein sequence: CASSRDRGLNTEAFF. Together with reference TRBV19 and TRBJ1-1, the CDR3 gives the full variable domain: DGGITQSPKYLFRKEGQNVTLSCEQNLNHDAMYWYRQDPGQGLRLIYYSQIVNDFQKGDIAEGYSVSREKKESFPLTVTSAQKNPTAFYLCASSRDRGLNTEAFFGQGTRLTVV.

This chain joins TRBV29-1 and TRBJ2-7; the D gene is possibly TRBD1 (6 bases). Germline CDR1 is SQVTM and CDR2 is ANQGSEA. CDR3 length: 12 residues. With 5 bases removed from V and 2 bases from J, the gap between germline ends came to 10 bases. The CDR3 sequence: CSVQGTAYEQYF. DNA for the CDR3: TGCAGCGTTCAGGGGACCGCCTACGAGCAGTACTTC.

The chain carries TRBV7-9 and TRBJ2-7, with 7 positions matching TRBD1. The V segment lost 6 bases and the J segment 0 bases; nucleotides outside the gene matches: 5. The V gene's germline CDR1 is SEHNR and CDR2 FQNEAQ (reference sequence). The CDR3 sequence is 14 residues long. CDR3 bases: TGTGCCAGCAGTTGGGGGACAGCCTCCTACGAGCAGTACTTC. Translated: CASSWGTASYEQYF.

This sequence joins TRBV6-6 and TRBJ1-1; 7 bases line up with TRBD1. Per germline, CDR1 MNHNY and CDR2 SVGAGI (reference sequence). The CDR3 sequence is 15 residues long. V lost 4 bases, J lost 0 bases, and 5 bases stayed unmatched. In DNA form, the CDR3 reads TGTGCCAGCAGTTTCCATGGGACAGTGAACACTGAAGCTTTCTTT. Residues: CASSFHGTVNTEAFF.

The rearrangement joins TRBV4-1 to TRBJ1-5; D is perhaps TRBD1 (5 bases). The CDR3 consists of 16 residues. Deletions cut 0 bases from V and 6 bases from J, with 15 bases between. In germline, CDR1 is MGHRA, CDR2 YSYEKL. The CDR3 DNA sequence: TGCGCCAGCAGCCAAGATTACGGGGCCGGACCTCAGCCCCAGCATTTT. Translated, it gives CASSQDYGAGPQPQHF.

This clone occurred a few times. The genes are TRBV6-1 and TRBJ1-4; D unclear. The CDR3 has 15 residues. V lost 2 bases and J lost 1, with 8 bases in between. Germline V gene data show CDR1 as MNHNS and CDR2 as SASEGT. In DNA form, the CDR3 reads TGTGCCAGCAGTGAAAATGGCCTAACTAATGAAAAACTGTTTTTT. This translates into CASSENGLTNEKLFF.

The chain combines TRBV29-1 with TRBJ2-1, with 9 bases lining up with TRBD2. This CDR3 contains 14 residues. V lost 1 base, J lost 5 bases, and 3 bases stayed unmatched. In germline, CDR1 is SQVTM, CDR2 ANQGSEA. CDR3 sequence (DNA): TGCAGCGTTGAAGGCCCTAGCGGGGACAATGAGCAGTTCTTC. Protein sequence: CSVEGPSGDNEQFF.

This rearrangement joins TRBV10-3 to TRBJ2-1; 9 bases are shared with TRBD2. The V gene's germline CDR1 is ENHRY and CDR2 SYGVKD. The CDR3 has 17 residues. Trimming removed 1 base from V and 0 bases from J; junction bases left unmatched: 4. The CDR3 bases are TGTGCCATCAGTGAGTTGACTAGCGGTAGCTCCTACAATGAGCAGTTCTTC. This translates into CAISELTSGSSYNEQFF.

The chain carries TRBV27 and TRBJ2-2; 9 positions agree with TRBD2. Germline-derived CDR1 and CDR2 are MNHEY and SMNVEV (reference sequence). V dropped 5 bases and J dropped 6; count of bases not matched to a gene: 7. The CDR3 covers 15 residues. The CDR3, as DNA: TGTGCCAGCAGTACGTGGCTAGCGGGACCCGGGGAGCTGTTTTTT. It encodes CASSTWLAGPGELFF.

This chain joins TRBV25-1 and TRBJ1-1; D unclear. The CDR3 is 14 residues long. Between the trimmed V and J ends, which lost 5 bases and 4 bases, there was a span of 14 bases. Per the germline V gene, CDR1 is MGHDK and CDR2 is SYGVNS. The CDR3 sequence is CASSLDGIFTEAFF. In DNA form, the CDR3 reads TGTGCCAGCAGTCTGGATGGGATCTTCACTGAAGCTTTCTTT.

A few counts support this clone. This chain connects TRBV7-6 to TRBJ2-1; D perhaps matches TRBD1 (6 bases). The germline CDR1 and CDR2 sequences are SGHVS and FNYEAQ. CDR3 length equals 15 residues. V was shortened by 5 bases and J by 7 bases, with 18 bases between the two germline ends. The DNA for the CDR3 is TGTGCCAGCAGCCAGGGACAACCCCCGGCGAATGAGCAGTTCTTC. This codes for CASSQGQPPANEQFF.

V is TRBV4-1 and J is TRBJ2-1; the match to TRBD2 covers 13 bases. CDR1 MGHRA and CDR2 YSYEKL come from the germline V gene. J lost 7 bases, V lost 4 bases, and 7 bases had no gene match. The length of the CDR3 is 16 residues. The CDR3 nucleotides read TGCGCCAGCAGCCGAGGACTAGCGGGAGTTTCTAATGAGCAGTTCTTC. Amino acids: CASSRGLAGVSNEQFF.

In its sample, this clone was seen once. The chain combines TRBV5-1 with TRBJ2-7, with 9 bases fitting TRBD2. Germline V lookup: CDR1 SGHRS, CDR2 YFSETQ. CDR3 size: 15 residues. The V segment lost 4 bases and the J segment 3 bases; nucleotides outside the gene matches: 8. The CDR3 bases are TGCGCCAGCAGCCCCATAGCGGGAGAAAGCTACGAGCAGTACTTC. This translates into CASSPIAGESYEQYF.